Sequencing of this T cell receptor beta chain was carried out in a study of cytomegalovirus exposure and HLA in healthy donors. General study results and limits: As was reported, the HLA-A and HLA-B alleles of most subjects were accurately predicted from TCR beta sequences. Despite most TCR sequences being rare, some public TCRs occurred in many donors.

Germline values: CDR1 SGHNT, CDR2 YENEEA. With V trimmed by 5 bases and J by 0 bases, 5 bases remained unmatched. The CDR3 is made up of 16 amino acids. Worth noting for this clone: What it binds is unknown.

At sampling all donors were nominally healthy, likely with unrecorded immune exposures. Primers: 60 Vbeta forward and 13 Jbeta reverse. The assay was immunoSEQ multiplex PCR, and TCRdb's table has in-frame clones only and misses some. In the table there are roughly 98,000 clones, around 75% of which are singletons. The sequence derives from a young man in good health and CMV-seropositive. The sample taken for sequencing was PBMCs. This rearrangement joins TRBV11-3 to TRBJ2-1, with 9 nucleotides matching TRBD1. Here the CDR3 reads CASSRDRGGSYNEQFF. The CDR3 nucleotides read TGTGCCAGCAGCCGAGACAGGGGGGGCTCCTACAATGAGCAGTTCTTC.